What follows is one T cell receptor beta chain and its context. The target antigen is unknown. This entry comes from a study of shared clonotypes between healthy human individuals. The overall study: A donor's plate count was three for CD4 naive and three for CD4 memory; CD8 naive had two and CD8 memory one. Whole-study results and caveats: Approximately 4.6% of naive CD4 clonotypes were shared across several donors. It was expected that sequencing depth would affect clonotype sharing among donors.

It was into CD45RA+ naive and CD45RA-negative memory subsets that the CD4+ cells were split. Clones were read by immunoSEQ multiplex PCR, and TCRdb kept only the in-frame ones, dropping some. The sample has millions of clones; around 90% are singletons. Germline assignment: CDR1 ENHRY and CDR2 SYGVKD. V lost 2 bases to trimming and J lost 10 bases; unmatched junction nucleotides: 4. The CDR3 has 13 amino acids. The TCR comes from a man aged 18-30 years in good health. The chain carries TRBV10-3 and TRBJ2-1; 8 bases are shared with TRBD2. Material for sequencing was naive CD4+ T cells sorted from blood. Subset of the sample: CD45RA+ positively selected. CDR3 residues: CAISERTSLEQFF. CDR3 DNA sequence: TGTGCCATCAGTGAGCGGACTAGCCTGGAGCAGTTCTTC.